Sequencing of this TCR beta chain was carried out in a study of cytomegalovirus exposure and HLA in healthy donors. Study results and limitations: Later analysis identified several of the most significant clusters that appeared linked to common viral pathogens.

It was with 60 Vbeta and 13 Jbeta primers that the PCR ran. Profiled with immunoSEQ multiplex PCR; TCRdb holds only in-frame clones, not every one. The sample shows around 150,000 clones, approximately 70% of them seen only once. CDR3 length: 15 residues. Germline CDR1 reads SGHAT; CDR2 reads FQNNGV. The V and J ends lost 0 bases and 0 bases respectively, with 6 bases between them. A word on this clone: The antigen remains unidentified.

Sequenced: PBMCs. The TCR was taken from a human donor in good health. The V call is TRBV11-2, the J call TRBJ2-1; D is unresolved. The CDR3, as DNA: TGTGCCAGCAGCTTAGACTGGAGCTCCTACAATGAGCAGTTCTTC. Translating gives CASSLDWSSYNEQFF.